The sample holds a few counts of the clone carrying this T cell receptor (beta chain). This specimen belongs to a study of blood T cell repertoires in COVID-19. The length of the CDR3 is 14 residues. Germline trimming cut 5 bases from V and 9 bases from J; bases unmatched to any gene: 11. Looked up from germline, CDR1 is SGHAT and CDR2 is FQNNGV. Original processing methods: Estimation of nucleated cell counts relied on the amplification of reference gene primers. TCRdb keeps only in-frame clones here, not all; method: immunoSEQ multiplex PCR. That table furnishes V, J and clone size, whereas the DNA furnished D and trimming. Among roughly 60,000 clones listed, approximately 87% were seen once.

The source is a human donor in a cohort sampled during active COVID-19. The sequencing input was peripheral blood. The gene calls are TRBV11-2 and TRBJ2-7; TRBD1 aligns across 9 bases. The CDR3 sequence is CASSPTRDRVGQYF. CDR3 nucleotide sequence: TGTGCCAGCAGCCCTACCCGGGACAGGGTCGGGCAGTACTTC. The variable domain in full, with the rest retrieved from reference TRBV11-2 and TRBJ2-7, is EAGVAQSPRYKIIEKRQSVAFWCNPISGHATLYWYQQILGQGPKLLIQFQNNGVVDDSQLPKDRFSAERLKGVDSTLKIQPAKLEDSAVYLCASSPTRDRVGQYFGPGTRLTVT.